This TCR beta chain was captured in a study of technical replicates of blood from a handful of donors. With 0 bases removed from V and 2 bases from J, the gap between germline ends came to 11 bases. This CDR3 spans 15 amino acids. In germline, CDR1 is MNHEY, CDR2 SVGAGI. Repertoires were generated with immunoSEQ multiplex PCR, while TCRdb's copy carries only in-frame clones and drops some. The repertoire holds about 70,000 clones, with roughly 97% as singletons. The source is a human donor in good health. The sample comprised T cells isolated from PBMCs. V usage is TRBV6-5 and J usage is TRBJ2-7, with a tentative D call TRBD2 (5 bases). The CDR3 loop reads CASSYSPEGPYEQYF. The CDR3 DNA sequence: TGTGCCAGCAGTTACTCTCCCGAGGGTCCCTACGAGCAGTACTTC.